Each of the 10 T cell receptor beta chains below was sequenced from the same sample in a study of relationships among human T cell subsets. Bead selections for CD25, CD56 and CD294 left a flow-through collected as Th1 cells. Semiquantitative ARM-PCR amplified T cell receptor alpha and beta CDR3 regions from mRNA. Exponential amplification used communal superprimers after tagged nested gene-specific primers in ARM-PCR. TCRdb ran MiXCR on the multiplex PCR reads and lists one entry per CDR3 protein. The sample consists of some 13,000 distinct CDR3 sequences, around 64% of them appearing once. Sequencing was performed on CD4+ Th1 cells sorted from blood. The receptors here all came from a man in his forties in good health.

This clonotype was recorded a few times. V and J are TRBV4-1 and TRBJ1-5, with 8 bases matching TRBD1. CDR1 is MGHRA, CDR2 YSYEKL, per germline. V trimming: 3 bases; J trimming: 0 bases; junction bases outside the gene matches: 4. CDR3 length: 16 amino acids. The CDR3 spells CASSQTGADSNQPQHF. The DNA for the CDR3 is TGCGCCAGCAGCCAGACAGGGGCGGATAGCAATCAGCCCCAGCATTTT.

V is TRBV7-8 and J is TRBJ2-3; D is tentatively TRBD1 or TRBD2 (5 bases each). Trimming stripped 4 bases from V and 6 bases from J, with 17 bases between. This CDR3 region has 15 residues. Germline loops: CDR1 SGHVS, CDR2 FQNEAQ. CDR3 region: CASSSPGTSQDTQYF. The CDR3 DNA reads as TGTGCCAGCAGCTCCCCGGGGACCTCACAGGATACGCAGTATTTT.

As to this clonotype: At one of its ends the junction is not consistent with the germline gene, which may arise from a read error. The chain couples TRBV7-9 to TRBJ2-5; TRBD2 matches at 11 bases. The CDR3 has 14 residues. Per the germline V gene, CDR1 is SEHNR and CDR2 is FQNEAQ (reference sequence). CDR3 region: CASSLTSGKEAQYF. For the CDR3, the DNA is TGTGCCAGCAGCTTGACTAGCGGGAAAGAGGCCCAGTACTTC.

The rearrangement links TRBV25-1 to TRBJ2-7; possibly TRBD1 for D (5 bases). The ends were cut back, 2 bases at V and 3 bases at J, with 11 bases in the middle. Germline V gene data show CDR1 as MGHDK and CDR2 as SYGVNS. The CDR3 runs to 14 residues. This CDR3 is CASSEAGYGYEQYF. CDR3 sequence (DNA): TGTGCCAGCAGTGAAGCAGGGTATGGCTACGAGCAGTACTTC.

This chain connects TRBV7-2 to TRBJ1-1; D remains unclear. The germline V and J ends were trimmed by 3 bases and 1 base, with 12 bases remaining between them. The CDR3 contains 15 residues. Germline-derived CDR1 and CDR2 are SGHTA and FQGNSA. As DNA, the CDR3 is TGTGCCAGCAGCTTCCCCCCCGGGAGGAACACTGAAGCTTTCTTT. Translated, it gives CASSFPPGRNTEAFF. The full variable domain, rest sourced from reference TRBV7-2 and TRBJ1-1, is GAGVSQSPSNKVTEKGKDVELRCDPISGHTALYWYRQSLGQGLEFLIYFQGNSAPDKSGLPSDRFSAERTGGSVSTLTIQRTQQEDSAVYLCASSFPPGRNTEAFFGQGTRLTVV.

The CDR3 DNA reads as TGTGCCAGCTCACCGCCGGGACAGTACAATGAGCAGTTCTTC. Encoded protein: CASSPPGQYNEQFF. This rearrangement joins TRBV18 to TRBJ2-1; 7 nucleotides line up with TRBD1. J was trimmed by 4 bases and V by 3 bases; bases with no gene match: 3. CDR1 and CDR2 (germline): KGHSH, LQKENI. This CDR3 has 14 residues.

Only a few counts were recorded for this clonotype. The genes are TRBV11-1 and TRBJ2-2, with TRBD1 matching over 7 bases. This CDR3 region has 15 residues. Germline CDR1 and CDR2: SGHAT and FQDESV (reference sequence). The J segment lost 7 bases and the V segment lost 5 bases, leaving 10 bases of the junction unmatched. This chain's CDR3 is CASSPSDRSIGELFF. DNA for the CDR3: TGTGCCAGCAGCCCATCGGACAGGTCAATCGGGGAGCTGTTTTTT.

The chain recombines TRBV27 with TRBJ2-7; D possibly matches TRBD1 or TRBD2 (5 bases each). The CDR3 consists of 16 residues. Trimming took off 2 bases at V and 2 bases at J, with 16 bases between the two ends. Germline assignment: CDR1 MNHEY and CDR2 SMNVEV (reference sequence). CDR3 loop: CASSLKGPDTPYEQYF. CDR3 nucleotide sequence: TGTGCCAGCAGTTTAAAGGGACCAGATACACCCTACGAGCAGTACTTC.

This chain connects TRBV28 to TRBJ2-1, with 10 bases lining up with TRBD2. V was clipped by 4 bases and J by 9 bases; unmatched bases: 12. The length of the CDR3 is 16 residues. Germline values: CDR1 MDHEN, CDR2 SYDVKM. CDR3 coding DNA: TGTGCCAGCAGTTCCCCGGGAGCGGGAGGGGTCGTTGAGCAGTTCTTC. Amino acid sequence: CASSSPGAGGVVEQFF.

The chain links TRBV5-1 to TRBJ2-1, with 9 bases identical to TRBD2. This CDR3 region has 15 residues. The V gene's germline CDR1 is SGHRS and CDR2 YFSETQ. Losses at the gene ends were 4 bases for V and 4 bases for J; bases not matched to a gene: 6. The CDR3 coding sequence is TGCGCCAGCAGCCCAGGTACTAGCGGGTACAATGAGCAGTTCTTC. Residues: CASSPGTSGYNEQFF.